These 16 T cell receptor beta chains were sequenced from one sample in a study of vaccination effects on CD4 cells after COVID-19. TCRdb keeps only in-frame clones here, not all; method: immunoSEQ multiplex PCR. The sample lists more than 30,000 clones; roughly 62% were seen once. Viral peptide pool expansion of antigen-specific CD4+ T cells preceded sequencing in the ViraFEST assay. After about 10 days in culture, the CD4+ T cells were isolated. For these TCRs, the target antigens are not known. The specimen was CD4+ T cells from PBMCs cultured with HCoV-229E spike peptides, collected before COVID-19 vaccination. The receptors shown here come from a human donor who received a COVID-19 vaccine.

The chain uses TRBV2 and TRBJ2-6; either TRBD1 or TRBD2 may supply D (5 bases each). Germline V gene data show CDR1 as SNHLY and CDR2 as FYNNEI. This CDR3 comprises 16 residues. The germline V and J ends were trimmed by 5 bases and 0 bases, with 11 bases remaining between them. The CDR3: CASSLFGASGANVLTF. CDR3 sequence (DNA): TGTGCCAGCAGTCTATTCGGGGCCTCTGGGGCCAACGTCCTGACTTTC.

The chain links TRBV6-1 to TRBJ2-7, with D possibly TRBD1 on 7 matching bases. The germline CDR1 and CDR2 sequences are MNHNS and SASEGT. The CDR3 covers 15 residues. V was trimmed by 6 bases and J by 3 bases, leaving 18 bases between them. The CDR3 here is CASRRARDRVYEQYF. The DNA of the CDR3 is TGTGCCAGCAGACGGGCGCGGGACAGAGTCTACGAGCAGTACTTC.

V and J are TRBV5-4 and TRBJ1-1; D possibly corresponds to TRBD1 (6 bases). With 2 bases removed from V and 3 bases from J, the gap between germline ends came to 14 bases. The CDR3 runs 15 residues. The germline CDR1 and CDR2 sequences are SGHNT and YYREEE (reference sequence). The CDR3 DNA is TGTGCCAGCAGCTTAGGGGGGGGAGGGGACACTGAAGCTTTCTTT. This translates into CASSLGGGGDTEAFF. Full variable domain (missing parts from reference TRBV5-4 and TRBJ1-1): ETGVTQSPTHLIKTRGQQVTLRCSSQSGHNTVSWYQQALGQGPQFIFQYYREEENGRGNFPPRFSGLQFPNYSSELNVNALELDDSALYLCASSLGGGGDTEAFFGQGTRLTVV.

This clone was seen more than once but under ten times. This chain links TRBV3-1 (or the pseudogene TRBV3-2) with TRBJ1-1; no clear D. The CDR3 has 13 residues. V was shortened by 4 bases and J by 6 bases, with 12 bases between the two germline ends. Germline V gives CDR1 LGHDT, CDR2 YNNKEL (reference sequence). The CDR3 loop is CASSPRHGPEAFF. CDR3 nucleotides: TGTGCCAGCAGCCCACGTCACGGACCTGAAGCTTTCTTT.

This clone has only one observation. The rearrangement uses TRBV27 and TRBJ2-3; D perhaps matches TRBD2 (6 bases). CDR3 length: 15 residues. The V gene's germline CDR1 is MNHEY and CDR2 SMNVEV (reference sequence). V was cut by 6 bases and J by 5 bases, with 18 bases left in between. CDR3 DNA: TGTGCCAGCAGACGAGTCCCGGGGAGGAAAGATACGCAGTATTTT. Protein sequence: CASRRVPGRKDTQYF.

The V and J genes are TRBV2 and TRBJ1-4; the match to TRBD1 covers 7 bases. This CDR3 is built from 14 residues. CDR1 SNHLY and CDR2 FYNNEI come from the germline V gene. The junction had 8 bases not matched to a gene; V was cut back by 6 bases and J by 7 bases. The CDR3 nucleotides are TGTGCCAGCAGCCAACAGGGGAGGGGTGAAAAACTGTTTTTT. This sequence encodes CASSQQGRGEKLFF.

The J gene is TRBJ2-2, the V gene TRBV6-5; unclear D gene. V shed 2 bases and J shed 7 bases, with 11 bases lying between them. The CDR3 length is 14 residues. CDR1 MNHEY and CDR2 SVGAGI come from the germline V gene. The CDR3 DNA sequence: TGTGCCAGCAGTTACGCCATAAGTAGCGGGGAGCTGTTTTTT. Translating gives CASSYAISSGELFF.

The table lists this clone with a few counts. The rearrangement uses TRBV2 and TRBJ1-5; no firm D call. CDR1 SNHLY and CDR2 FYNNEI come from the germline V gene. The length of the CDR3 is 12 residues. Trimming pared 8 bases from V and 11 bases from J, leaving 16 bases between. CDR3 in DNA: TGTGCCAGCGAAGACGACGGTCAAGCCCAGCATTTT. This sequence encodes CASEDDGQAQHF.

The chain is built from TRBV2 and TRBJ1-5, with 8 positions matching TRBD1. The CDR3 has 14 residues. Germline values: CDR1 SNHLY, CDR2 FYNNEI. V gave up 6 bases and J gave up 7 bases; unmatched junction bases: 8. Here the CDR3 reads CASSPGQGQQPQHF. CDR3 nucleotides: TGTGCCAGCAGCCCTGGACAGGGTCAACAGCCCCAGCATTTT.

The sample holds a few counts of this clone. The V call is TRBV6-1, the J call TRBJ1-2; D gene unclear. The CDR3 consists of 13 residues. Trimming shortened V by 2 bases and J by 4 bases, and 8 bases separated the two germline ends. In germline, CDR1 is MNHNS, CDR2 SASEGT. The CDR3 sequence: CASSESRFYGYTF. The DNA for the CDR3 is TGTGCCAGCAGTGAATCGAGATTCTATGGCTACACCTTC.

There are a few counts of this clone. J is TRBJ1-1 and V is TRBV20-1, with 10 bases that match TRBD1. The CDR3 has 10 residues. The trim removed 3 bases at V and 11 bases at J, leaving 0 bases unmatched. Germline loops: CDR1 DFQATT, CDR2 SNEGSKA (reference sequence). CDR3: CSARGQGAFF. The CDR3 DNA is TGCAGTGCTAGGGGACAGGGGGCTTTCTTT.

Comments on this clone: A junction end diverges from the germline sequence, so it may reflect a read error. This chain uses TRBV6-5 with TRBJ2-7, with 11 bases aligning to TRBD2. Germline V gene sequence: CDR1 MNHEY, CDR2 SVGAGI. This CDR3 is 14 amino acids long. CDR3: CASKTSGDSYEQYF. For the CDR3, the DNA is TGTGCCAGCAAGACTAGCGGGGACTCCTACGAGCAGTACTTT.

This clone appeared once. The chain uses TRBV19 and TRBJ1-1; 7 bases are a match to TRBD1. The length of the CDR3 is 13 residues. Germline V gives CDR1 LNHDA, CDR2 SQIVND (reference sequence). V trimming: 4 bases; J trimming: 5 bases; junction bases outside the gene matches: 4. The CDR3 DNA is TGTGCCAGTAGTACCGACAGGGATACTGAAGCTTTCTTT. It translates to CASSTDRDTEAFF.

This clone has just a few counts. The CDR3: CAAGLTTGAEAFF. CDR3 coding DNA: TGTGCCGCAGGCCTGACGACAGGAGCTGAAGCTTTCTTT. J is TRBJ1-1 and V is TRBV30; D possibly corresponds to TRBD1 (6 bases). This CDR3 spans 13 amino acids. In germline, CDR1 is GTSNPN, CDR2 SVGIG (reference sequence). V gave up 8 bases and J gave up 6 bases, with 19 bases separating them.

The V call is TRBV3-1 (or the pseudogene TRBV3-2), the J call TRBJ1-6, with TRBD1 matching over 9 bases. This CDR3 has 16 amino acids. J lost 6 bases, V lost 2 bases, and 5 bases had no gene match. The germline V gene has CDR1 LGHDT and CDR2 YNNKEL (reference sequence). CDR3 in amino acids: CASSQRDRATNSPLHF. In DNA form, the CDR3 reads TGTGCCAGCAGCCAAAGGGACAGGGCAACTAATTCACCCCTCCACTTT.

This chain connects TRBV7-2 to TRBJ1-2; 8 bases agree with TRBD1. The CDR3 length is 11 residues. Germline V gene sequence: CDR1 SGHTA, CDR2 FQGNSA. Trimming at V came to 5 bases and at J to 13 bases, leaving 6 bases not matched to a gene. CDR3: CASSHRDRPTF. Here the CDR3 DNA reads TGTGCCAGCAGCCACCGGGACAGGCCCACCTTC.